Below are 4 T cell receptor beta chains sequenced from a single sample in a study of OX40 agonist ivuxolimab in advanced cancers. Method: immunoSEQ multiplex PCR; TCRdb's copy keeps in-frame clones and lacks some. The data hold 58,000 or so clones, with around 83% observed a single time. The sample consisted of CD4+ or CD8+ T cells sorted from blood, taken in a trial of the OX40 agonist ivuxolimab. The receptors come from an adult with an advanced solid tumor such as melanoma, head and neck, liver or kidney cancer.

This sequence joins TRBV19 and TRBJ2-1; no reliable D call. This CDR3 is 12 amino acids long. Germline assignment: CDR1 LNHDA and CDR2 SQIVND (reference sequence). V was shortened by 3 bases and J by 10 bases, with 10 bases between the two germline ends. The CDR3 DNA reads TGTGCCAGTAGTATGTGGTTCAGGGAGCAGTTCTTC. Translating gives CASSMWFREQFF.

The chain couples TRBV30 to TRBJ2-2; maybe TRBD2 (6 bases). Between the trimmed V and J ends, which lost 8 bases and 2 bases, there was a span of 15 bases. Germline lookup yields CDR1 GTSNPN and CDR2 SVGIG (reference sequence). CDR3 length equals 14 residues. Here the CDR3 reads CAHPRDSNTGELFF. CDR3 coding DNA: TGTGCCCACCCCCGGGACTCAAACACCGGGGAGCTGTTTTTT.

The chain recombines TRBV7-9 with TRBJ2-5; D remains ambiguous. Germline CDR1 is SEHNR and CDR2 is FQNEAQ (reference sequence). This CDR3 comprises 12 residues. V was cut by 7 bases and J by 0 bases, with 6 bases left in between. This CDR3 reads CASTWYQETQYF. The CDR3 nucleotides read TGTGCCAGCACCTGGTACCAAGAGACCCAGTACTTC. Full variable domain (remainder filled in from reference TRBV7-9 and TRBJ2-5): DTGVSQNPRHKITKRGQNVTFRCDPISEHNRLYWYRQTLGQGPEFLTYFQNEAQLEKSRLLSDRFSAERPKGSFSTLEIQRTEQGDSAMYLCASTWYQETQYFGPGTRLLVL.

This chain joins TRBV5-6 and TRBJ2-1; D is undetermined. The germline V gene has CDR1 SGHDT and CDR2 YYEEEE. V was clipped by 0 bases and J by 8 bases, with 9 bases between them. The CDR3 is 13 amino acids. In nucleotides, the CDR3 is TGTGCCAGCAGCTTGGTGGGCTTGGATGAGCAGTTCTTC. Its protein product is CASSLVGLDEQFF.